Listed here are 24 T cell receptor beta chains from one sample, sequenced in a study of identical twins. TCRdb redid the calling of the 5' RACE reads with MiXCR, one entry per CDR3 protein. The table has about 1.7 million distinct CDR3 sequences, under 35% seen once. Sequencing used cord blood. These receptors all come from a newborn girl in good health.

This clonotype was seen a handful of times. The V call is TRBV15, the J call TRBJ2-4; the match to TRBD1 covers 8 bases. The last part of the DNA fits TRBJ2-5 better; the J call may be wrong. The CDR3 runs 15 residues. The germline V gene has CDR1 LNHNV and CDR2 YYDKDF (reference sequence). The CDR3 is CATSIRQGTQETQYF. In DNA, the CDR3 is TGTGCCACCAGCATACGACAGGGGACCCAAGAGACCCAGTACTTC.

This clonotype was counted between two and nine times. The gene calls are TRBV27 and TRBJ2-2; TRBD2 agrees at 8 bases. The trim removed 5 bases at V and 1 base at J, leaving 3 bases unmatched. The CDR3 extends over 15 amino acids. Germline loops: CDR1 MNHEY, CDR2 SMNVEV (reference sequence). DNA for the CDR3: TGTGCCAGCAGTCGGGGGGGACAGAACACCGGGGAGCTGTTTTTT. It yields the protein CASSRGGQNTGELFF.

In regard to this clonotype: The junction does not match germline at one end; this may be a read error. V gene TRBV27 combines with J gene TRBJ2-5, with no clear D. The CDR3 runs to 13 residues. Per germline, CDR1 MNHEY and CDR2 SMNVEV (reference sequence). Here the CDR3 reads CASSRSYQETQSF. The CDR3 DNA reads as TGTGCCAGCAGTCGGTCGTACCAAGAGACCCAGTCCTTC.

This clonotype occurred a few times. The gene calls are TRBV24-1 and TRBJ2-3, with D perhaps matching TRBD2 (6 bases). CDR3 length equals 13 residues. The germline gives CDR1 KGHDR, CDR2 SFDVKD. V lost 10 bases to trimming and J lost 1 base, with 11 bases between them. The chain's CDR3 is CATRREGTDTQYF. The CDR3 DNA sequence: TGTGCCACTCGCAGGGAGGGCACAGATACGCAGTATTTT.

This clonotype was detected a few times. The gene calls are TRBV5-1 and TRBJ1-5; no clear D gene. The CDR3 runs to 13 residues. The germline V gene has CDR1 SGHRS and CDR2 YFSETQ. Trimming left V 1 base short and J 5 bases short, with 7 bases between. The CDR3 sequence: CASSLMSDQPQHF. DNA for the CDR3: TGCGCCAGCAGCTTGATGAGTGATCAGCCCCAGCATTTT. The complete variable domain, with remaining parts taken from reference TRBV5-1 and TRBJ1-5, reads KAGVTQTPRYLIKTRGQQVTLSCSPISGHRSVSWYQQTPGQGLQFLFEYFSETQRNKGNFPGRFSGRQFSNSRSEMNVSTLELGDSALYLCASSLMSDQPQHFGDGTRLSIL.

The chain recombines TRBV7-9 with TRBJ1-2, with a possible D match to TRBD1 (5 bases). The CDR3 loop spans 12 amino acids. V lost 2 bases to trimming and J lost 7 bases, with 8 bases between them. Looked up from germline, CDR1 is SEHNR and CDR2 is FQNEAQ (reference sequence). CDR3 loop: CASSLSQGGYTF. Here the CDR3 DNA reads TGTGCCAGCAGCTTAAGCCAGGGTGGCTACACCTTC.

This sequence joins TRBV10-3 and TRBJ2-5; possible D gene TRBD1, 5 bases. CDR3 size: 14 residues. The germline CDR1 and CDR2 sequences are ENHRY and SYGVKD. The ends were cut back, 2 bases at V and 2 bases at J, with 9 bases in the middle. The CDR3 sequence is CAISEDREQETQYF. CDR3 coding DNA: TGTGCCATCAGTGAGGACAGAGAACAAGAGACCCAGTACTTC.

The gene calls are TRBV6-1 and TRBJ1-2; D gene unclear. V shed 5 bases and J shed 3 bases, with 10 bases lying between them. Germline loops: CDR1 MNHNS, CDR2 SASEGT. The CDR3 has 13 amino acids. The CDR3 DNA reads TGTGCCAGCAGTCCCCAGAGGGACTATGGCTACACCTTC. This sequence encodes CASSPQRDYGYTF.

V gene TRBV29-1 combines with J gene TRBJ1-5, with no clear D. The V and J ends lost 4 bases and 5 bases respectively, with 9 bases between them. Germline V CDR1 and CDR2: SQVTM, ANQGSEA. This CDR3 spans 12 amino acids. The CDR3 region has the DNA TGCAGCGTTGGGGAGGGTTATCAGCCCCAGCATTTT. Translated: CSVGEGYQPQHF.

This chain joins TRBV2 and TRBJ2-1; perhaps D is TRBD1 or TRBD2 (5 bases each). Germline loops: CDR1 SNHLY, CDR2 FYNNEI. This CDR3 spans 16 amino acids. Trimming removed 2 bases from V and 0 bases from J, with 11 bases in between. The CDR3: CASSETRDPSYNEQFF. The CDR3 nucleotides read TGTGCCAGCAGTGAAACTAGGGACCCCTCCTACAATGAGCAGTTCTTC. The full variable domain, rest sourced from reference TRBV2 and TRBJ2-1, is EPEVTQTPSHQVTQMGQEVILRCVPISNHLYFYWYRQILGQKVEFLVSFYNNEISEKSEIFDDQFSVERPDGSNFTLKIRSTKLEDSAMYFCASSETRDPSYNEQFFGPGTRLTVL.

This clonotype was observed at least ten times. This chain links TRBV10-3 with TRBJ2-3; tentative D call: TRBD1 (5 bases). Germline CDR1 ENHRY, CDR2 SYGVKD. The V end was cut by 2 bases, the J end by 2 bases, with 14 bases between. CDR3 size: 16 residues. CDR3 residues: CAISEPDTLYTDTQYF. In DNA, the CDR3 is TGTGCCATCAGTGAGCCGGACACACTCTACACAGATACGCAGTATTTT.

This clonotype was detected a few times. This chain uses TRBV6-5 with TRBJ1-1, with D perhaps TRBD1 (5 bases). There are 14 residues in the CDR3. Trimming took 4 bases from V and 3 from J, leaving 12 bases between them. Per germline, CDR1 MNHEY and CDR2 SVGAGI. The CDR3 sequence: CASSSLFRDTEAFF. The CDR3 nucleotides read TGTGCCAGCAGTTCACTGTTCAGGGACACTGAAGCTTTCTTT.

This chain uses TRBV5-1 with TRBJ1-1; D may be TRBD1 (5 bases). CDR1 is SGHRS, CDR2 YFSETQ, per germline. The CDR3 runs to 16 residues. The V gene lost 0 bases and the J gene lost 3 bases, with 15 bases spanning the gap. This CDR3 is CASSLAPGEGYTEAFF. CDR3 in DNA: TGCGCCAGCAGCTTGGCCCCGGGGGAGGGGTACACTGAAGCTTTCTTT.

The table lists this clonotype with a few counts. The chain carries TRBV10-3 and TRBJ2-1; D is possibly TRBD1 (6 bases). Trimming cost V 3 bases and J 7 bases, with 16 bases left between them. The CDR3 contains 15 residues. Germline V CDR1 and CDR2: ENHRY, SYGVKD. The chain's CDR3 is CAISELVQGRNEQFF. The DNA for the CDR3 is TGTGCCATCAGTGAATTGGTACAGGGTCGTAATGAGCAGTTCTTC.

The chain uses TRBV5-6 and TRBJ2-4; TRBD1 might be the D (5 bases). This CDR3 is 14 amino acids long. With 4 bases removed from V and 2 bases from J, the gap between germline ends came to 10 bases. Looked up from germline, CDR1 is SGHDT and CDR2 is YYEEEE. CDR3 in amino acids: CASSEGEPKNIQYF. The DNA for the CDR3 is TGTGCCAGCAGCGAAGGGGAACCCAAAAACATTCAGTACTTC.

The J gene is TRBJ2-1, the V gene TRBV28; a possible D gene is TRBD2 (6 bases). The V gene's germline CDR1 is MDHEN and CDR2 SYDVKM. Trimming took off 7 bases at V and 5 bases at J, with 21 bases between the two ends. The CDR3 has 16 amino acids. The CDR3 DNA sequence: TGTGCCAGCACCGCGACGGGAGTGTATCCGGACAATGAGCAGTTCTTC. Its translation is CASTATGVYPDNEQFF.

This clonotype was observed a few times. J is TRBJ2-3 and V is TRBV7-8; the match to TRBD2 covers 7 bases. The CDR3 length is 16 residues. V was pared by 0 bases and J by 6 bases, with 9 bases of the junction left unmatched. Germline values: CDR1 SGHVS, CDR2 FQNEAQ. CDR3 amino acids: CASSLAGTGGSDTQYF. CDR3 DNA: TGTGCCAGCAGCTTAGCGGGAACGGGGGGTAGTGATACGCAGTATTTT.

This clonotype appeared a few times. One junction end disagrees with the germline gene, perhaps due to a read error. This chain links TRBV10-3 with TRBJ2-5; TRBD2 agrees at 9 bases. Germline V gene sequence: CDR1 ENHRY, CDR2 SYGVKD. The CDR3 has 15 amino acids. In DNA form, the CDR3 reads TGTGCCATCGGTGATACTAGCGGGCTCCAAGAGACCCAGTACTTC. Translation gives CAIGDTSGLQETQYF.

V and J are TRBV19 and TRBJ2-5; D is perhaps TRBD1 or TRBD2 (5 bases each). Trimming removed 0 bases at V and 4 bases at J, with 9 bases between. CDR1 is LNHDA and CDR2 is SQIVND in the germline V gene (reference sequence). This CDR3 has 14 amino acids. CDR3 region: CASSIEGVGETQYF. In DNA form, the CDR3 reads TGTGCCAGTAGTATAGAGGGGGTAGGAGAGACCCAGTACTTC.

J is TRBJ1-1 and V is TRBV20-1; maybe TRBD1 (5 bases). The germline CDR1 and CDR2 sequences are DFQATT and SNEGSKA (reference sequence). With 2 bases removed from V and 1 base from J, the gap between germline ends came to 17 bases. CDR3 length equals 16 residues. The CDR3 protein is CSARKTTALPNTEAFF. CDR3 nucleotides: TGCAGTGCTAGAAAAACGACAGCTCTACCGAACACTGAAGCTTTCTTT.

This clonotype occurred a few times. This chain connects TRBV20-1 to TRBJ1-5, with 8 bases matching TRBD1. The CDR3 sequence is 14 residues long. Losses at the gene ends were 6 bases for V and 4 bases for J; bases not matched to a gene: 8. CDR1 is DFQATT, CDR2 SNEGSKA, per germline (reference sequence). CDR3 sequence reads: CSALDRGPNQPQHF. CDR3 bases: TGCAGTGCCCTTGACAGGGGCCCAAATCAGCCCCAGCATTTT.

This clonotype was recorded many times. The rearrangement links TRBV3-1 to TRBJ2-7; D is possibly TRBD1 (5 bases). V lost 1 base and J lost 5, with 9 bases in between. The germline V gene encodes CDR1 LGHDT and CDR2 YNNKEL (reference sequence). This CDR3 contains 13 residues. This CDR3 reads CASSQVQGDEQYF. The CDR3 nucleotides read TGTGCCAGCAGCCAAGTGCAAGGGGACGAGCAGTACTTC.

The chain recombines TRBV6-1 with TRBJ2-2; D remains unclear. This CDR3 is built from 13 residues. V gave up 6 bases and J gave up 6 bases, with 11 bases separating them. Germline V lookup: CDR1 MNHNS, CDR2 SASEGT. The CDR3 DNA sequence: TGTGCCAGCAGGGAGCTACTGGCCGGGGAGCTGTTTTTT. Translated: CASRELLAGELFF.

This chain joins TRBV7-2 and TRBJ2-1; tentative D call: TRBD2 (6 bases). Trimming left V 2 bases short and J 0 bases short, with 14 bases between. CDR3 length: 17 residues. The germline CDR1 and CDR2 sequences are SGHTA and FQGNSA. The CDR3 coding sequence is TGTGCCAGCAGCTTAATTGGACGGGGGAGCTCCTACAATGAGCAGTTCTTC. Protein: CASSLIGRGSSYNEQFF.